Presented here are 6 T cell receptor beta chains from one specimen sequenced in a study of T cells after yellow fever vaccination. TCRdb passed the 5' RACE reads through MiXCR, listing each CDR3 protein once. Here the sample spans nearly 350,000 distinct CDR3 sequences, around 8.1% being singletons. Sequences were derived from PBMCs, sampled around 45 days after the first yellow fever vaccination. Receptors originate from a man aged 18 to 29 who received the YFV17D yellow fever vaccine.

This clonotype was observed at least ten times. This chain links TRBV6-1 with TRBJ1-3; TRBD1 might be the D (5 bases). In germline, CDR1 is MNHNS, CDR2 SASEGT. The CDR3 runs 13 residues. V was clipped by 2 bases and J by 3 bases, with 5 bases between them. The CDR3 nucleotides are TGTGCCAGCAGTGAACAGGGTGGAAACACCATATATTTT. This codes for CASSEQGGNTIYF.

The V and J genes are TRBV10-3 and TRBJ2-1; D could derive from TRBD1 or TRBD2 (5 bases each). The V end lost 3 bases, the J end lost 7 bases, and 7 bases lay between the germline ends. Germline values: CDR1 ENHRY, CDR2 SYGVKD. The CDR3 has 12 residues. The CDR3 bases are TGTGCCATCAGTGATGAGGGGAATGAGCAGTTCTTC. This sequence encodes CAISDEGNEQFF.

A few counts support this clonotype. The V and J genes are TRBV5-1 and TRBJ2-1; perhaps D is TRBD1 or TRBD2 (6 bases each). The CDR3 loop spans 15 amino acids. Trimming stripped 4 bases from V and 5 bases from J, with 16 bases between. Germline CDR1 SGHRS, CDR2 YFSETQ. The CDR3 here is CASSGGGYVDNEQFF. CDR3 in DNA: TGCGCCAGCAGCGGAGGGGGATATGTAGACAATGAGCAGTTCTTC.

This clonotype has only a few counts. This sequence joins TRBV5-1 and TRBJ1-6; D remains ambiguous. Germline V gene sequence: CDR1 SGHRS, CDR2 YFSETQ. The CDR3 is 15 residues long. The ends were cut back, 0 bases at V and 8 bases at J, with 12 bases in the middle. Here the CDR3 DNA reads TGCGCCAGCAGCTTGGTAGCGGGCGAGGATTCACCCCTCCACTTT. Its protein product is CASSLVAGEDSPLHF. The variable domain in full, completed from reference TRBV5-1 and TRBJ1-6, reads KAGVTQTPRYLIKTRGQQVTLSCSPISGHRSVSWYQQTPGQGLQFLFEYFSETQRNKGNFPGRFSGRQFSNSRSEMNVSTLELGDSALYLCASSLVAGEDSPLHFGNGTRLTVT.

At least ten counts were recorded for this clonotype. This CDR3 reads CASRYDRGGDQPQHF. The CDR3 DNA sequence: TGTGCCAGCAGGTACGACAGGGGAGGCGATCAGCCCCAGCATTTT. This chain links TRBV6-2 or TRBV6-3 with TRBJ1-5; 8 bases are a match to TRBD1. Trimming removed 6 bases from V and 5 bases from J; junction bases left unmatched: 9. This CDR3 is built from 15 residues. Germline assignment: CDR1 MNHEY and CDR2 SVGEGT.

This rearrangement joins TRBV18 to TRBJ1-2; weak D call: TRBD1 (5 bases). Germline V gene data show CDR1 as KGHSH and CDR2 as LQKENI. This CDR3 is 15 amino acids long. V lost 2 bases to trimming and J lost 5 bases, with 15 bases between them. As DNA, the CDR3 is TGTGCCAGCTCACCAGACACAGGACGGAGTTATGGCTACACCTTC. Protein product: CASSPDTGRSYGYTF.